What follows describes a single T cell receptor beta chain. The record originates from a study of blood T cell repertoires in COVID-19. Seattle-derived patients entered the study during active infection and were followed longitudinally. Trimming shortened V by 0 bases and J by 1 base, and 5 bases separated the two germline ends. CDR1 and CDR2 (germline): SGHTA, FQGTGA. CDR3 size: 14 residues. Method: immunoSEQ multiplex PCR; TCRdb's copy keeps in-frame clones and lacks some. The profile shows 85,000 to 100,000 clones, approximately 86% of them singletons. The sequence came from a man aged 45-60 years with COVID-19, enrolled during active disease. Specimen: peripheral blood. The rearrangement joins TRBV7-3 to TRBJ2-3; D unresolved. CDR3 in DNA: TGTGCCAGCAGCTTAACTTCGGGCACAGATACGCAGTATTTT. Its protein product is CASSLTSGTDTQYF.